The present T cell receptor (beta chain) was sequenced within a study of shared clonotypes between healthy human individuals. Findings of the study overall: Rarefaction curves obtained for sorted subsets showed sequencing incomplete despite large depth. Estimated clonotype richness was generally higher in naive than memory subsets.

Deep was the level at which the assay was run. This table comes from immunoSEQ multiplex PCR, and its TCRdb copy is limited to in-frame clones, with some not included. Found here are millions of clones, 90% to 95% of them singletons; the top ten hold around 0.14%. This clone was observed a few times. Its target is not known. Germline V gene lookup returns CDR1 GTSNPN and CDR2 SVGIG (reference sequence). The CDR3 length is 14 residues. The V end lost 0 bases, the J end lost 6 bases, and 12 bases lay between the germline ends. All the donors were Caucasian adults who lived in Nashville, Tennessee. The TCR originated in a young man in good health. Sequencing was done on a sample of naive CD4+ T cells sorted from blood. As to subset: CD45RA+ positively selected. The chain uses TRBV30 and TRBJ1-5; unclear D gene. The CDR3 loop reads CAWSVRGLPQPQHF. The CDR3 DNA reads TGTGCCTGGAGTGTAAGAGGTCTCCCTCAGCCCCAGCATTTT.